This TCR beta chain was sequenced in a study of OX40 agonist ivuxolimab in advanced cancers. Overall study: Patients' therapy was ivuxolimab, an antibody that acts as an agonist of OX40 (CD134). Three patients, one with hepatocellular carcinoma and two with cutaneous melanoma, responded partially.

A note on this clone: The antigen is undetermined.

This table comes from immunoSEQ multiplex PCR, and its TCRdb copy is limited to in-frame clones, with some not included. Among about 98,000 clones listed, about 92% were seen once. Whole-study findings and limits: Partial responders dosed at 0.1-3.0 mg/kg displayed clonal expansion ranking among the lowest.

People who had autoimmune disease history or systemic immunosuppression were excluded. Trimming cost V 5 bases and J 3 bases, with 16 bases left between them. The CDR3 sequence is 15 residues long. Germline V gene lookup returns CDR1 LNHDA and CDR2 SQIVND (reference sequence). Material: CD4+ or CD8+ T cells sorted from blood, obtained in a trial of the OX40 agonist ivuxolimab. The chain has TRBV19 and TRBJ1-1; tentatively, D is TRBD1 (5 bases). The source of this sequence is an adult with an advanced solid tumor such as melanoma, head and neck, liver or kidney cancer. This chain's CDR3 is CASSPRRGVDTEAFF. The CDR3 DNA is TGTGCCAGTAGTCCTAGGAGAGGGGTGGACACTGAAGCTTTCTTT.